The 25 T cell receptor beta chains below come from one sample, sequenced in a study of blood T cell repertoires in COVID-19. Assay used: immunoSEQ multiplex PCR; TCRdb lists only in-frame clones, some missing. Here the sample spans 90,000 to 120,000 clones, 85% to 90% being singletons. Sequenced sample: peripheral blood. Receptors originate from a woman older than 75 with acute or convalescent COVID-19.

The chain combines TRBV20-1 with TRBJ2-2; 11 bases match TRBD2. V lost 3 bases and J lost 4; bases outside the gene matches: 13. Germline assignment: CDR1 DFQATT and CDR2 SNEGSKA (reference sequence). This CDR3 has 18 residues. CDR3 in amino acids: CSASRVTSGGISTGELFF. The DNA for the CDR3 is TGCAGTGCTAGTCGGGTAACTAGCGGGGGTATCAGCACCGGGGAGCTGTTTTTT.

The chain uses TRBV5-1 and TRBJ2-1; 10 bases line up with TRBD2. After removal of 4 bases from V and 7 bases from J, the junction contained 5 bases not matched to a gene. This CDR3 region has 14 residues. Germline-derived CDR1 and CDR2 are SGHRS and YFSETQ. The CDR3 sequence: CASSDGLAVNEQFF. CDR3 nucleotide sequence: TGCGCCAGCAGCGACGGACTAGCGGTAAATGAGCAGTTCTTC.

The CDR3 sequence is CASSPGDVTNEKLFF. For the CDR3, the DNA is TGTGCCAGCAGCCCGGGGGATGTAACTAATGAAAAACTGTTTTTT. The chain joins TRBV3-1 (or the pseudogene TRBV3-2) to TRBJ1-4; D is possibly TRBD1 (5 bases). Looked up from germline, CDR1 is LGHDT and CDR2 is YNNKEL (reference sequence). Trimming pared 4 bases from V and 1 base from J, leaving 10 bases between. This CDR3 has 15 residues.

The V call is TRBV2, the J call TRBJ1-5; D is perhaps TRBD1 (6 bases). This CDR3 has 15 residues. Deletions cut 7 bases from V and 3 bases from J, with 16 bases between. Germline loops: CDR1 SNHLY, CDR2 FYNNEI. The CDR3 loop reads CASTRRAGVNQPQHF. The CDR3, as DNA: TGTGCCAGCACTAGGCGGGCAGGGGTCAATCAGCCCCAGCATTTT.

The chain combines TRBV28 with TRBJ2-7, with D tentatively TRBD1 (6 bases). V was clipped by 6 bases and J by 5 bases, with 11 bases between them. From germline, CDR1 is MDHEN and CDR2 SYDVKM. The CDR3 consists of 12 residues. In nucleotides, the CDR3 is TGTGCCAGCAGACGGGACATCCACGAGCAGTACTTC. Translating gives CASRRDIHEQYF.

The chain recombines TRBV2 with TRBJ2-2, with D possibly TRBD2 on 6 matching bases. Germline loops: CDR1 SNHLY, CDR2 FYNNEI. The V and J ends lost 6 bases and 0 bases respectively, with 20 bases between them. CDR3 size: 18 residues. The CDR3 reads CASSLGRRASPNTGELFF. The CDR3 DNA reads as TGTGCCAGCAGCTTGGGGAGGAGAGCAAGCCCGAACACCGGGGAGCTGTTTTTT.

V and J are TRBV4-1 and TRBJ2-3; the match to TRBD2 covers 10 bases. This CDR3 contains 16 residues. CDR1 and CDR2 from the germline V gene are MGHRA and YSYEKL. The V and J ends lost 3 bases and 4 bases, in that order; junction bases with no gene match: 7. CDR3 bases: TGCGCCAGCAGCCACCCACGAGCGGGGGGGCCAGATACGCAGTATTTT. Protein sequence: CASSHPRAGGPDTQYF.

This chain uses TRBV30 with TRBJ2-7, with 8 bases lining up with TRBD2. V was clipped by 0 bases and J by 9 bases; unmatched bases: 4. Germline lookup yields CDR1 GTSNPN and CDR2 SVGIG (reference sequence). This CDR3 comprises 12 residues. CDR3 bases: TGTGCCTGGAGTGTAGGTACTAGCGGGCAGTACTTC. This gives the protein CAWSVGTSGQYF.

V usage is TRBV30 and J usage is TRBJ1-4; unclear D gene. V lost 3 bases to trimming and J lost 6 bases, with 8 bases between them. The V gene's germline CDR1 is GTSNPN and CDR2 SVGIG (reference sequence). The CDR3 is 12 residues long. The CDR3 DNA reads as TGTGCCTGGAGCCCGGGGTATGAAAAACTGTTTTTT. Translating gives CAWSPGYEKLFF.

The V call is TRBV28, the J call TRBJ1-5; 7 bases are shared with TRBD1. The CDR3 is made up of 15 amino acids. With V trimmed by 5 bases and J by 3 bases, 7 bases remained unmatched. Germline V CDR1 and CDR2: MDHEN, SYDVKM. The CDR3 DNA sequence: TGTGCCAGCAGTCCCGGGACAGTGAACAATCAGCCCCAGCATTTT. Translating gives CASSPGTVNNQPQHF.

The V and J genes are TRBV7-9 and TRBJ2-7, with 16 positions matching TRBD2. The trim removed 6 bases at V and 1 base at J, leaving 12 bases unmatched. This CDR3 is 19 amino acids long. CDR1 is SEHNR and CDR2 is FQNEAQ in the germline V gene (reference sequence). The CDR3 spells CASSFTGTSGGERSYEQYF. In DNA, the CDR3 is TGTGCCAGCAGTTTTACCGGGACTAGCGGGGGGGAGCGTTCCTACGAGCAGTACTTC.

The gene calls are TRBV5-5 and TRBJ2-5, with 14 bases identical to TRBD2. CDR3 length equals 17 residues. Trimming at V came to 4 bases and at J to 3 bases, leaving 8 bases not matched to a gene. Germline assignment: CDR1 SGHKS and CDR2 YYEKEE (reference sequence). The chain's CDR3 is CASSHGLAGGYKETQYF. CDR3 nucleotide sequence: TGTGCCAGCAGCCACGGACTAGCGGGGGGCTATAAAGAGACCCAGTACTTC. The whole variable domain, remainder taken from reference TRBV5-5 and TRBJ2-5, is DAGVTQSPTHLIKTRGQQVTLRCSPISGHKSVSWYQQVLGQGPQFIFQYYEKEERGRGNFPDRFSARQFPNYSSELNVNALLLGDSALYLCASSHGLAGGYKETQYFGPGTRLLVL.

This chain uses TRBV7-8 with TRBJ2-3; D perhaps matches TRBD2 (7 bases). There are 16 residues in the CDR3. Between the trimmed V and J ends, which lost 5 bases and 0 bases, there was a span of 15 bases. Germline V gene sequence: CDR1 SGHVS, CDR2 FQNEAQ. The CDR3 nucleotides are TGTGCCAGCAGCGCATCGGGGGGCGGAAGCACAGATACGCAGTATTTT. It translates to CASSASGGGSTDTQYF.

The V gene is TRBV7-7, the J gene TRBJ2-1, with TRBD2 matching over 7 bases. Trimming removed 5 bases from V and 3 bases from J; junction bases left unmatched: 7. Germline assignment: CDR1 SSHAT and CDR2 FNYEAQ (reference sequence). This CDR3 is built from 15 residues. The CDR3 is CASSLGRVGYNEQFF. CDR3 nucleotides: TGTGCCAGCAGCCTTGGGAGGGTGGGCTACAATGAGCAGTTCTTC.

This clone was found a few times. The rearrangement joins TRBV24-1 to TRBJ2-3; 7 positions agree with TRBD1. The CDR3 covers 15 residues. V trimming: 6 bases; J trimming: 4 bases; junction bases outside the gene matches: 9. Germline-derived CDR1 and CDR2 are KGHDR and SFDVKD. Here the CDR3 reads CATSRGLRAADTQYF. CDR3 DNA sequence: TGTGCCACCAGTAGGGGGCTCCGGGCTGCAGATACGCAGTATTTT.

V gene TRBV9 combines with J gene TRBJ1-1; maybe TRBD1 (5 bases). The length of the CDR3 is 15 residues. Germline loops: CDR1 SGDLS, CDR2 YYNGEE. With 4 bases removed from V and 2 bases from J, the gap between germline ends came to 15 bases. DNA for the CDR3: TGTGCCAGCAGCCTCACGGGGGATGGTAACACTGAAGCTTTCTTT. It codes for CASSLTGDGNTEAFF.

This chain links TRBV19 with TRBJ2-7; D possibly corresponds to TRBD2 (6 bases). The germline V and J ends were trimmed by 5 bases and 4 bases, with 12 bases remaining between them. CDR1 and CDR2 from the germline V gene are LNHDA and SQIVND (reference sequence). The CDR3 covers 13 residues. In DNA form, the CDR3 reads TGTGCCAGTAGTCCCGGACGGGGGTACGAGCAGTACTTC. It is translated as CASSPGRGYEQYF. Together with reference TRBV19 and TRBJ2-7, the CDR3 gives the full variable domain: DGGITQSPKYLFRKEGQNVTLSCEQNLNHDAMYWYRQDPGQGLRLIYYSQIVNDFQKGDIAEGYSVSREKKESFPLTVTSAQKNPTAFYLCASSPGRGYEQYFGPGTRLTVT.

The chain is built from TRBV5-1 and TRBJ1-2, with TRBD1 matching over 9 bases. The CDR3 covers 17 residues. The germline V gene has CDR1 SGHRS and CDR2 YFSETQ. The junction had 14 bases not matched to a gene; V was cut back by 4 bases and J by 4 bases. The CDR3 reads CASSPLQGQGSSYGYTF. DNA for the CDR3: TGCGCCAGCAGCCCCCTCCAAGGACAGGGGTCTTCCTATGGCTACACCTTC.

This chain connects TRBV5-1 to TRBJ1-1; 11 nucleotides align to TRBD1. Germline V gene sequence: CDR1 SGHRS, CDR2 YFSETQ. Germline trimming cut 4 bases from V and 6 bases from J; bases unmatched to any gene: 8. The CDR3 has 15 residues. The CDR3 sequence is CASSLGQGAYAEAFF. In nucleotides, the CDR3 is TGCGCCAGCAGCCTAGGACAGGGGGCGTACGCTGAAGCTTTCTTT.

The J gene is TRBJ1-2, the V gene TRBV5-1; the D is unclear. Germline V gene lookup returns CDR1 SGHRS and CDR2 YFSETQ. Trimming took 3 bases from V and 7 from J, leaving 13 bases between them. The CDR3 consists of 13 residues. This chain's CDR3 is CASSSWEAGGYTF. Written as DNA, the CDR3 is TGCGCCAGCAGCTCATGGGAGGCTGGTGGCTACACCTTC.

The chain combines TRBV7-2 with TRBJ2-7; D remains ambiguous. Trimming removed 2 bases at V and 0 bases at J, with 11 bases between. CDR3 size: 15 residues. Germline CDR1 reads SGHTA; CDR2 reads FQGNSA. CDR3: CASSLYPFSSYEQYF. CDR3 DNA sequence: TGTGCCAGCAGCTTATATCCGTTTAGCTCCTACGAGCAGTACTTC.

This sequence joins TRBV27 and TRBJ1-2; the match to TRBD1 covers 7 bases. Germline-derived CDR1 and CDR2 are MNHEY and SMNVEV (reference sequence). Germline trimming cut 6 bases from V and 6 bases from J; bases unmatched to any gene: 10. The CDR3 contains 14 residues. CDR3 bases: TGTGCCAGCAGGCCAATGAGGACAGGAGATGGCTACACCTTC. Amino acids: CASRPMRTGDGYTF.

The V and J genes are TRBV7-8 and TRBJ2-2; D is perhaps TRBD1 (6 bases). Trimming pared 5 bases from V and 6 bases from J, leaving 19 bases between. Germline V gene sequence: CDR1 SGHVS, CDR2 FQNEAQ. The length of the CDR3 is 16 residues. The CDR3 nucleotides are TGTGCCAGCAGCATCACAGGGTTGTTGGGCGCCGGGGAGCTGTTTTTT. Its protein is CASSITGLLGAGELFF.

This CDR3 is CASSADRNSPYNEQFF. The CDR3 DNA is TGTGCCAGTAGTGCAGACAGGAACTCCCCTTACAATGAGCAGTTCTTC. This chain uses TRBV19 with TRBJ2-1; tentative D call: TRBD1 (6 bases). Trimming stripped 5 bases from V and 4 bases from J, with 18 bases between. The CDR3 covers 16 residues. Germline V gene sequence: CDR1 LNHDA, CDR2 SQIVND (reference sequence).

The chain joins TRBV7-8 to TRBJ2-7; unclear D gene. The germline V gene encodes CDR1 SGHVS and CDR2 FQNEAQ. Trimming left V 1 base short and J 1 base short, with 11 bases between. CDR3 length equals 15 residues. The DNA of the CDR3 is TGTGCCAGCAGCTTAGAATCAGGAAGATCCTACGAGCAGTACTTC. Its translation: CASSLESGRSYEQYF.